Sequencing of this T cell receptor beta chain was carried out in a study of early T cells in non-severe SARS-CoV-2 infection. Study as a whole: Bulk RNA taken from unsorted whole blood was sequenced, leaving chains unpaired.

Per germline, CDR1 SGHDT and CDR2 YYEEEE. V shed 6 bases, J shed 0 bases, and the junction held 14 bases outside the gene matches. The length of the CDR3 is 18 residues. This clonotype was counted many times. Its antigen is as yet unknown. General observations from the study: VDJdb matches were skewed toward anti-spike CD8 T cell responses.

cDNA molecules, individually, were tagged with unique molecular identifiers. One entry per CDR3 protein, called by TCRdb with MiXCR from the 5' RACE reads. The data contain about 21,000 distinct CDR3 sequences, 4.7% of them singletons. The rearrangement joins TRBV5-6 to TRBJ1-2; 10 nucleotides agree with TRBD1. Sequencing input: whole blood. This TCR was recovered from an adult who was a healthcare worker with PCR-confirmed SARS-CoV-2 infection or an uninfected control (not recorded which). CDR3 sequence (DNA): TGTGCCAGCATCCTTTCCGGGACAGGGGATAAAGCTAACTATGGCTACACCTTC. This codes for CASILSGTGDKANYGYTF.